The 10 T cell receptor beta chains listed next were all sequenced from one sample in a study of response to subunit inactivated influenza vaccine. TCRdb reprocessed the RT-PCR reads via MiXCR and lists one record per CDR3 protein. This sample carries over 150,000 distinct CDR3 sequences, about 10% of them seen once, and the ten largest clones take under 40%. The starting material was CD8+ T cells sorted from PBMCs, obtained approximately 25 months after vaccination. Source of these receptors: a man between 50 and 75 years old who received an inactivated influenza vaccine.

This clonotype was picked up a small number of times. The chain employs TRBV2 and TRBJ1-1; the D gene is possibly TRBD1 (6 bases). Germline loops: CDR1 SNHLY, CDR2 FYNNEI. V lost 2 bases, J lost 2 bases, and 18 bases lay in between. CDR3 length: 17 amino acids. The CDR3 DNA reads TGTGCCAGCAGTGAACCCCTTGGGGGACACAAAAACACTGAAGCTTTCTTT. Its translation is CASSEPLGGHKNTEAFF.

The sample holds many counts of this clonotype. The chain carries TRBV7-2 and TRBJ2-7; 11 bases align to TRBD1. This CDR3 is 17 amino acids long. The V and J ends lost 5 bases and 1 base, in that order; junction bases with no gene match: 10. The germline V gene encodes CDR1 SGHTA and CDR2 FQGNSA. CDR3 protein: CASSRDRGSSSSYEQYF. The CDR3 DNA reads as TGTGCCAGCAGCCGGGACAGGGGGTCCTCCTCATCCTACGAGCAGTACTTC.

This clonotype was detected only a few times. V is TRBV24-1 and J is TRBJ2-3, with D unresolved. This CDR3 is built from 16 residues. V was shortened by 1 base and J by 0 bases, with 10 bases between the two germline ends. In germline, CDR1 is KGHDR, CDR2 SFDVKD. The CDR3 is CATSDLGEDSTDTQYF. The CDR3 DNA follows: TGTGCCACCAGTGATTTAGGAGAGGATAGCACAGATACGCAGTATTTT.

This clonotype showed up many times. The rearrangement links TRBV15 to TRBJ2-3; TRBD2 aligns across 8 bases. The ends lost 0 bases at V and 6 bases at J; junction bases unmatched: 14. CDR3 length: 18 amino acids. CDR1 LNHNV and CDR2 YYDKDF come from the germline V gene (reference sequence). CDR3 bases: TGTGCCACCAGCAGAGATTTGGTAGCGGGGATGCAACAGGATACGCAGTATTTT. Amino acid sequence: CATSRDLVAGMQQDTQYF. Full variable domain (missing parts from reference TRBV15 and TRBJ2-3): DAMVIQNPRYQVTQFGKPVTLSCSQTLNHNVMYWYQQKSSQAPKLLFHYYDKDFNNEADTPDNFQSRRPNTSFCFLDIRSPGLGDTAMYLCATSRDLVAGMQQDTQYFGPGTRLTVL.

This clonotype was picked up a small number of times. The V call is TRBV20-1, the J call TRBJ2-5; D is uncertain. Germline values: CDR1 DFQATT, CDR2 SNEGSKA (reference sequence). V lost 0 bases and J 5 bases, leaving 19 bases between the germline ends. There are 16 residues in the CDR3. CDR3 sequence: CSARDLLNSSPETQYF. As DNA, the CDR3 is TGCAGTGCTAGAGATCTGCTGAATTCCTCCCCGGAGACCCAGTACTTC.

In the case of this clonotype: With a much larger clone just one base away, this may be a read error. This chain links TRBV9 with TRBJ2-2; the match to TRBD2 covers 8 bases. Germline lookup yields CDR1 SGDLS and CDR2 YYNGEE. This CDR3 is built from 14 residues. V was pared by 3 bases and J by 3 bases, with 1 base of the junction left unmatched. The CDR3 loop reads CASSAGLDTGELFF. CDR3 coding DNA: TGTGCCAGCAGCGCGGGACTAGACACCGGGGAGCTGTTTTTT.

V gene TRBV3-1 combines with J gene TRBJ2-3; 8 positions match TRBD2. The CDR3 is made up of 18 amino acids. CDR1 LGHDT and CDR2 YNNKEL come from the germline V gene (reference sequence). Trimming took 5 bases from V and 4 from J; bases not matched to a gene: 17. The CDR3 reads CASSTGFLQRESADTQYF. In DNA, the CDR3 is TGTGCCAGCAGCACCGGATTCCTTCAGCGGGAGTCAGCAGATACGCAGTATTTT.

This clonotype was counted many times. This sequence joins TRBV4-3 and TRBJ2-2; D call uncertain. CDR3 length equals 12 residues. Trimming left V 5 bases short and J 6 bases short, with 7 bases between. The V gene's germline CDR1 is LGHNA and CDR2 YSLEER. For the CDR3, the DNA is TGCGCCAGCAGCTACGGCCCCGGGGAGCTGTTTTTT. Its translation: CASSYGPGELFF.

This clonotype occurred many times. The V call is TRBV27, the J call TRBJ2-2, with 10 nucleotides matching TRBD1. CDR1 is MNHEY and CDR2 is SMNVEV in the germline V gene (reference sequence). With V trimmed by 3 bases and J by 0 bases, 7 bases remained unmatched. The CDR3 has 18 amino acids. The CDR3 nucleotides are TGTGCCAGCAGTTTGGGGACAGGGGCCACCACGAACACCGGGGAGCTGTTTTTT. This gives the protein CASSLGTGATTNTGELFF.

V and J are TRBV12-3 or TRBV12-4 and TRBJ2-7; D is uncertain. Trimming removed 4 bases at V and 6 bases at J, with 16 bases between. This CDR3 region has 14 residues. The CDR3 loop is CASSSFDGTGEQYF. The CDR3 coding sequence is TGTGCCAGCAGTTCTTTTGACGGAACCGGCGAGCAGTACTTC.